Below, 10 T cell receptor beta chains from the same sample are listed, as sequenced in a study of shared clonotypes between healthy human individuals. Profiling relied on immunoSEQ multiplex PCR, and the TCRdb table lists in-frame clones only, not all of them. Here the sample spans millions of clones, 90% to 95% being singletons. The sample was naive CD4+ T cells sorted from blood. Subset reported: CD45RA+ positively selected. These receptors all come from a man aged 18 to 35 in good health.

J is TRBJ2-7 and V is TRBV6-5; tentative D call: TRBD1 (6 bases). Germline V CDR1 and CDR2: MNHEY, SVGAGI. The CDR3 extends over 16 amino acids. V was cut by 2 bases and J by 2 bases, with 16 bases left in between. Written as DNA, the CDR3 is TGTGCCAGCAGTTACCAGGGACACACTCAGGCCTACGAGCAGTACTTC. Amino acids: CASSYQGHTQAYEQYF.

The chain carries TRBV10-3 and TRBJ2-3; 7 bases map to TRBD1. With V trimmed by 11 bases and J by 2 bases, 13 bases remained unmatched. CDR1 ENHRY and CDR2 SYGVKD come from the germline V gene. This CDR3 comprises 15 residues. The CDR3 loop reads CAASRAGGNTDTQYF. The CDR3 DNA reads as TGTGCCGCGTCACGGGCAGGGGGTAACACAGATACGCAGTATTTT.

The chain has TRBV29-1 and TRBJ1-4; D call uncertain. The CDR3 spans 15 residues. Trimming removed 0 bases from V and 4 bases from J, with 12 bases in between. In germline, CDR1 is SQVTM, CDR2 ANQGSEA. The CDR3 is CSVEDGRRGNEKLFF. CDR3 coding DNA: TGCAGCGTTGAAGACGGGAGGCGGGGTAATGAAAAACTGTTTTTT.

J is TRBJ1-1 and V is TRBV11-3; unclear D gene. This CDR3 has 12 amino acids. The germline V and J ends were trimmed by 4 bases and 7 bases, with 10 bases remaining between them. Germline CDR1 SGHNT, CDR2 YENEEA. CDR3 amino acids: CASSSRKGEAFF. The CDR3 DNA is TGTGCCAGCAGCTCTAGGAAGGGTGAAGCTTTCTTT.

The chain's CDR3 is CASSDWGTSTDTQYF. In DNA, the CDR3 is TGTGCCAGCAGTGATTGGGGGACTAGCACAGATACGCAGTATTTT. The rearrangement links TRBV6-1 to TRBJ2-3; D is perhaps TRBD2 (6 bases). In germline, CDR1 is MNHNS, CDR2 SASEGT. Trimming removed 3 bases at V and 0 bases at J, with 10 bases between. CDR3 size: 15 residues.

The chain is built from TRBV10-2 and TRBJ2-2; no clear D. Germline lookup yields CDR1 WSHSY and CDR2 SAAADI. V was trimmed by 10 bases and J by 0 bases, leaving 12 bases between them. The CDR3 consists of 14 residues. In nucleotides, the CDR3 is TGCGCCACCTTACGGACGGCGAACACCGGGGAGCTGTTTTTT. Its protein product is CATLRTANTGELFF.

The genes are TRBV11-2 and TRBJ2-1; D unclear. The CDR3 is made up of 14 amino acids. V was shortened by 0 bases and J by 15 bases, with 18 bases between the two germline ends. Germline assignment: CDR1 SGHAT and CDR2 FQNNGV. CDR3 sequence reads: CASSLDKGDMIRFF. The DNA of the CDR3 is TGTGCCAGCAGCTTAGATAAGGGCGACATGATTCGGTTCTTC. The full variable domain, completed using reference TRBV11-2 and TRBJ2-1, is EAGVAQSPRYKIIEKRQSVAFWCNPISGHATLYWYQQILGQGPKLLIQFQNNGVVDDSQLPKDRFSAERLKGVDSTLKIQPAKLEDSAVYLCASSLDKGDMIRFFGPGTRLTVL.

This chain connects TRBV7-2 to TRBJ2-1; D gene unclear. In germline, CDR1 is SGHTA, CDR2 FQGNSA. V was clipped by 1 base and J by 0 bases, with 7 bases between them. The CDR3 covers 15 residues. CDR3 sequence (DNA): TGTGCCAGCAGCTTAGGGATTAGCTCCTACAATGAGCAGTTCTTC. Translated: CASSLGISSYNEQFF.

The gene calls are TRBV19 and TRBJ2-7; D not resolved. The V gene lost 7 bases and the J gene lost 1 base, with 11 bases spanning the gap. This CDR3 has 13 residues. CDR1 is LNHDA, CDR2 SQIVND, per germline (reference sequence). The CDR3 loop is CASTADRSYEQYF. In nucleotides, the CDR3 is TGTGCCAGTACCGCGGATAGGTCCTACGAGCAGTACTTC.

This chain joins TRBV5-1 and TRBJ1-2; the D is unclear. V was clipped by 5 bases and J by 1 base, with 12 bases between them. The CDR3 spans 14 residues. In germline, CDR1 is SGHRS, CDR2 YFSETQ. The CDR3, as DNA: TGCGCCAGCAGAACGAAGGCACATAACTATGGCTACACCTTC. It is translated as CASRTKAHNYGYTF. Full variable domain (rest looked up from reference TRBV5-1 and TRBJ1-2): KAGVTQTPRYLIKTRGQQVTLSCSPISGHRSVSWYQQTPGQGLQFLFEYFSETQRNKGNFPGRFSGRQFSNSRSEMNVSTLELGDSALYLCASRTKAHNYGYTFGSGTRLTVV.